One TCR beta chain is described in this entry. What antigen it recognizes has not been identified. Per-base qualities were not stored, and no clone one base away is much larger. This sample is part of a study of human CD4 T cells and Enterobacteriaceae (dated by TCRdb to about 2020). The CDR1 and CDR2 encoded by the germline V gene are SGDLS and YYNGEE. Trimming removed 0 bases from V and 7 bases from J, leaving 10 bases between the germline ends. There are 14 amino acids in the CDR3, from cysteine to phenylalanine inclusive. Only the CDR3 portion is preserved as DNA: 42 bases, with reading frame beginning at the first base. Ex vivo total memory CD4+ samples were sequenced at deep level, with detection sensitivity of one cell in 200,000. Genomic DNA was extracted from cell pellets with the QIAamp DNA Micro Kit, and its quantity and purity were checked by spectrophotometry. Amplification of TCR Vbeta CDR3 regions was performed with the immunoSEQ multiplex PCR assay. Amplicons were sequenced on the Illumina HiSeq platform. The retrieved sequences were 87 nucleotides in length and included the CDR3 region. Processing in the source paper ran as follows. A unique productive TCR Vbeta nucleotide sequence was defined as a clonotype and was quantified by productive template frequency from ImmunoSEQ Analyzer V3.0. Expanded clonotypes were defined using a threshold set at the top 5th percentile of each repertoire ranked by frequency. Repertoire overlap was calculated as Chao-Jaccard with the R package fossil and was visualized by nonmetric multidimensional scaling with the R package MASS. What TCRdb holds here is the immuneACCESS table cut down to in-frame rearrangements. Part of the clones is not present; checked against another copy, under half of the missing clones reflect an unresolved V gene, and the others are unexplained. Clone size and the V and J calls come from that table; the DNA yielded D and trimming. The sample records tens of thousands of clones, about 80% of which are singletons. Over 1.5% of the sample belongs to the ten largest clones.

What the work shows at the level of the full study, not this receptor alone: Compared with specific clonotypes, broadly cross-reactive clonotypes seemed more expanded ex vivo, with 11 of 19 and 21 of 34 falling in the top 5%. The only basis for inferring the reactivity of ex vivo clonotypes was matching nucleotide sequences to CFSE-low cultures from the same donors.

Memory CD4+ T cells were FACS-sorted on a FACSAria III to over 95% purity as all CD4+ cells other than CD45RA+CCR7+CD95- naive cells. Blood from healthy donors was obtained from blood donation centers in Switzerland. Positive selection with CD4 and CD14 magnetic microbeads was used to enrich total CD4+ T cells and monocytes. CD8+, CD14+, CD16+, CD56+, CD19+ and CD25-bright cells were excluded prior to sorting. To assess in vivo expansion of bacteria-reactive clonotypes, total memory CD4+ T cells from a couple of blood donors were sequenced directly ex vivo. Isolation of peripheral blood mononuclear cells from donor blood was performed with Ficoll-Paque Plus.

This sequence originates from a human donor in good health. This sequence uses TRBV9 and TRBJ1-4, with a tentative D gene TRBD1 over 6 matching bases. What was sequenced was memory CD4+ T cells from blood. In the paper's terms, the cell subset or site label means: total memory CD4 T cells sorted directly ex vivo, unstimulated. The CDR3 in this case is CASSVGQEGEKLFF. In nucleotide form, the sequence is TGTGCCAGCAGCGTAGGACAGGAGGGTGAAAAACTGTTTTTT.